Below, 19 T cell receptor beta chains from the same sample are listed, as sequenced in a study of control samples from healthy donors and cancer patients. Assay: immunoSEQ multiplex PCR; the TCRdb copy retains only in-frame clones and omits some. This sample has about 44,000 clones; around 70% occur once, and the top ten carry 17%. The sequenced sample was formalin-fixed, paraffin-embedded tissue. Source of these receptors: a male donor with melanoma.

In DNA form, the CDR3 reads TGTGCCAGCAGCAATCGTCGTGCCCTCAATGAGCAGTTCTTC. Translation: CASSNRRALNEQFF. The chain carries TRBV7-2 and TRBJ2-1; no definite D call. Germline V gene sequence: CDR1 SGHTA, CDR2 FQGNSA. Trimming cost V 5 bases and J 6 bases, with 14 bases left between them. The CDR3 has 14 amino acids. Full variable domain (rest looked up from reference TRBV7-2 and TRBJ2-1): GAGVSQSPSNKVTEKGKDVELRCDPISGHTALYWYRQSLGQGLEFLIYFQGNSAPDKSGLPSDRFSAERTGGSVSTLTIQRTQQEDSAVYLCASSNRRALNEQFFGPGTRLTVL.

Written as DNA, the CDR3 is TGCGCCAGCAGCTTGGGTCTTGACGAGCAGTACTTC. Translating gives CASSLGLDEQYF. The chain joins TRBV5-1 to TRBJ2-7; unclear D gene. Germline loops: CDR1 SGHRS, CDR2 YFSETQ. Trimming removed 0 bases from V and 5 bases from J, with 6 bases in between. CDR3 length: 12 amino acids. Together with reference TRBV5-1 and TRBJ2-7, the CDR3 gives the full variable domain: KAGVTQTPRYLIKTRGQQVTLSCSPISGHRSVSWYQQTPGQGLQFLFEYFSETQRNKGNFPGRFSGRQFSNSRSEMNVSTLELGDSALYLCASSLGLDEQYFGPGTRLTVT.

The rearrangement links TRBV18 to TRBJ2-1; 11 bases fit TRBD2. The V gene's germline CDR1 is KGHSH and CDR2 LQKENI. The CDR3 contains 17 residues. Trimming at V came to 3 bases and at J to 5 bases, leaving 9 bases not matched to a gene. CDR3 in DNA: TGTGCCAGCTCACCCGAAACTAGCGGGAGTGGGGACAATGAGCAGTTCTTC. It translates to CASSPETSGSGDNEQFF.

The chain combines TRBV18 with TRBJ1-1; D possibly corresponds to TRBD1 (5 bases). The V gene lost 5 bases and the J gene lost 1 base, with 8 bases spanning the gap. This CDR3 contains 13 residues. From germline, CDR1 is KGHSH and CDR2 LQKENI. CDR3 DNA: TGTGCCAGCTCATCACAGGCGAACACTGAAGCTTTCTTT. This translates into CASSSQANTEAFF.

V usage is TRBV7-9 and J usage is TRBJ2-5; 9 bases align to TRBD1. The CDR3 spans 18 residues. With V trimmed by 2 bases and J by 2 bases, 12 bases remained unmatched. Germline loops: CDR1 SEHNR, CDR2 FQNEAQ (reference sequence). The CDR3 region has the DNA TGTGCCAGCAGCTTACCGCCGATACAGGGGGCGCGACAAGAGACCCAGTACTTC. Its translation is CASSLPPIQGARQETQYF.

Notes on this clone: A read error may be the cause here, since a much bigger clone is one base away. The CDR3 here is CASSLTAGTGNTIYF. The CDR3 DNA is TGTGCCAGCAGTCTGACGGCAGGGACTGGAAACACCATATATTTT. This sequence joins TRBV6-6 and TRBJ1-3; D is perhaps TRBD1 (5 bases). This CDR3 comprises 15 residues. The V and J ends lost 5 bases and 2 bases respectively, with 13 bases between them. Per the germline V gene, CDR1 is MNHNY and CDR2 is SVGAGI (reference sequence).

This clone was recorded a few times. Written as DNA, the CDR3 is TGTGCCAGCCGTCTCCCGGGACAGGGCACAGATACGCAGTATTTT. This codes for CASRLPGQGTDTQYF. The chain employs TRBV27 and TRBJ2-3; TRBD1 agrees at 8 bases. Trimming at V came to 8 bases and at J to 1 base, leaving 8 bases not matched to a gene. Germline CDR1 and CDR2: MNHEY and SMNVEV (reference sequence). The length of the CDR3 is 15 residues.

This clone was recorded once. The chain has TRBV19 and TRBJ2-2, with D maybe TRBD1 (6 bases). The CDR3 is 14 residues long. Trimming took off 4 bases at V and 6 bases at J, with 12 bases between the two ends. In germline, CDR1 is LNHDA, CDR2 SQIVND (reference sequence). The CDR3 sequence: CASSTHGQSGELFF. CDR3 bases: TGTGCCAGTAGTACCCACGGACAGTCCGGGGAGCTGTTTTTT.

The rearrangement links TRBV11-2 to TRBJ1-6; weak D call: TRBD1 (6 bases). The V and J ends lost 1 base and 10 bases respectively, with 14 bases between them. The CDR3 covers 15 residues. The germline V gene encodes CDR1 SGHAT and CDR2 FQNNGV. The CDR3 DNA is TGTGCCAGCAGCTTAGGTCGGGCGAGGGGGTCACCCCTCCACTTT. This sequence encodes CASSLGRARGSPLHF. Combining the CDR3 with reference TRBV11-2 and TRBJ1-6 gives the whole variable domain EAGVAQSPRYKIIEKRQSVAFWCNPISGHATLYWYQQILGQGPKLLIQFQNNGVVDDSQLPKDRFSAERLKGVDSTLKIQPAKLEDSAVYLCASSLGRARGSPLHFGNGTRLTVT.

This chain links TRBV19 with TRBJ1-5; D not resolved. The V gene's germline CDR1 is LNHDA and CDR2 SQIVND (reference sequence). With 4 bases removed from V and 0 bases from J, the gap between germline ends came to 13 bases. There are 16 residues in the CDR3. The DNA of the CDR3 is TGTGCCAGTAGTACCTCCCCGGCAGGTAGCAATCAGCCCCAGCATTTT. Translating gives CASSTSPAGSNQPQHF. The full variable domain, rest sourced from reference TRBV19 and TRBJ1-5, is DGGITQSPKYLFRKEGQNVTLSCEQNLNHDAMYWYRQDPGQGLRLIYYSQIVNDFQKGDIAEGYSVSREKKESFPLTVTSAQKNPTAFYLCASSTSPAGSNQPQHFGDGTRLSIL.

This chain's CDR3 is CASSGLAGRGDTQYF. The DNA for the CDR3 is TGTGCCAGCAGCGGACTAGCGGGAAGGGGTGATACGCAGTATTTT. The chain is built from TRBV2 and TRBJ2-3, with TRBD2 matching 12 bases. After removal of 6 bases from V and 6 bases from J, the junction contained 7 bases not matched to a gene. Germline V CDR1 and CDR2: SNHLY, FYNNEI. The CDR3 is 15 residues long.

As to this clone: Additional DNA sequences in this sample encode the identical CDR3. The chain links TRBV28 to TRBJ2-2; D is unclear. The CDR3 is made up of 12 amino acids. The V gene lost 2 bases and the J gene lost 6 bases, with 4 bases spanning the gap. The V gene's germline CDR1 is MDHEN and CDR2 SYDVKM. CDR3 nucleotide sequence: TGTGCCAGCAGTTTAAGGGCCGGGGAGCTGTTTTTT. This encodes CASSLRAGELFF.

The chain is built from TRBV20-1 and TRBJ1-5, with TRBD1 matching 8 bases. V shed 3 bases, J shed 5 bases, and the junction held 9 bases outside the gene matches. CDR1 is DFQATT and CDR2 is SNEGSKA in the germline V gene (reference sequence). The CDR3 sequence is 15 residues long. CDR3: CSASTPQGVDQPQHF. The CDR3 region has the DNA TGCAGTGCTAGTACCCCACAGGGGGTTGATCAGCCCCAGCATTTT.

This clone has more than one count but fewer than ten. V and J are TRBV7-3 and TRBJ2-1, with 7 bases fitting TRBD2. Losses at the gene ends were 5 bases for V and 10 bases for J; bases not matched to a gene: 2. In germline, CDR1 is SGHTA, CDR2 FQGTGA. The CDR3 covers 11 residues. CDR3 loop: CASSLGGEQFF. For the CDR3, the DNA is TGTGCCAGCAGCCTCGGGGGGGAGCAGTTCTTC.

The rearrangement uses TRBV10-2 and TRBJ1-2, with D uncertain. This CDR3 is 12 amino acids long. Deletions cut 8 bases from V and 4 bases from J, with 11 bases between. CDR1 WSHSY and CDR2 SAAADI come from the germline V gene. The CDR3 loop is CASCPPGYGYTF. The CDR3 nucleotides read TGCGCCAGCTGTCCCCCTGGCTATGGCTACACCTTC.

The chain employs TRBV3-1 (or the pseudogene TRBV3-2) and TRBJ1-4; 7 positions agree with TRBD1. This CDR3 spans 14 amino acids. Germline loops: CDR1 LGHDT, CDR2 YNNKEL (reference sequence). The J segment lost 5 bases and the V segment lost 4 bases, leaving 4 bases of the junction unmatched. The CDR3 region has the DNA TGTGCCAGCAGCCCGACAGGGCTAAATGAAAAACTGTTTTTT. This encodes CASSPTGLNEKLFF.

The chain is built from TRBV30 and TRBJ2-2, with D possibly TRBD1 on 6 matching bases. Germline values: CDR1 GTSNPN, CDR2 SVGIG (reference sequence). The CDR3 length is 13 residues. The V end lost 2 bases, the J end lost 7 bases, and 11 bases lay between the germline ends. In nucleotides, the CDR3 is TGTGCCTGGAGTAGCAGGGGCGACGGGGAGCTGTTTTTT. Translating gives CAWSSRGDGELFF.

V usage is TRBV11-1 and J usage is TRBJ2-5; 7 nucleotides line up with TRBD1. CDR3 length: 16 residues. V lost 3 bases, J lost 3 bases, and 10 bases stayed unmatched. Germline V gene data show CDR1 as SGHAT and CDR2 as FQDESV (reference sequence). The CDR3: CASSFRTGQKEETQYF. The CDR3 DNA reads TGTGCCAGCAGCTTTCGGACGGGACAGAAAGAAGAGACCCAGTACTTC.

A note on this clone: At one boundary the junction diverges from the germline segment, which might be a read error. The chain uses TRBV10-2 and TRBJ2-3, with TRBD1 matching over 7 bases. The CDR3 spans 16 residues. Germline loops: CDR1 WSHSY, CDR2 SAAADI. The CDR3 region has the DNA TGCGCCGGCAGTCCGGCGGAGGACAGGAGCACAGATACGCAGTATTTT. Translation gives CAGSPAEDRSTDTQYF.